A selection of T cell receptor beta chains follows, all from one sample in a study of blood T cell repertoires in COVID-19. Data came from immunoSEQ multiplex PCR; TCRdb stores just in-frame clones and leaves some out. This sample has some 180,000 clones, with 84% found just once. The sequenced material came from PBMCs or T cells enriched from blood (not recorded which). All receptors come from a woman aged 25 to 39 who had been exposed to COVID-19. Each CDR3 is given without its conserved first and last residue. Clone size, where shown, is once, few, many, or a class for clones that have expanded.

j_gene | abundance | v_gene | CDR3aa
TRBJ2-1 | NA | TRBV19 | ASSLNLQGPYNEQF
TRBJ1-6 | many | TRBV19 | ASTTGQGAHSPLH
TRBJ2-7 | NA | TRBV6-1 | ASSEGPPGGSYEQY
TRBJ2-3 | NA | TRBV9 | ASSQLAGGLPDTQY
TRBJ1-2 | NA | TRBV4-1 | ASSHPPGQTATNYGYT
TRBJ2-2 | once | TRBV7-9 | ASSLGQGYRNTGELF
TRBJ2-3 | NA | TRBV19 | ASSRVGSTDTQY
TRBJ2-7 | NA | TRBV5-1 | ASSLDRGNEQY
TRBJ1-2 | NA | TRBV6-5 | ASSYIGTADTYGYT
TRBJ2-1 | NA | TRBV7-6 | ASSGSTGGGNEQF
TRBJ2-2 | NA | TRBV12-3/TRBV12-4 | ASSFGETGELF
TRBJ2-1 | NA | TRBV10-3 | AISGGLASSSYNEQF
TRBJ2-5 | NA | TRBV19 | ASSGGSRGETQY
TRBJ1-1 | NA | TRBV30 | AWSPGRNTEAF
TRBJ1-1 | few | TRBV29-1 | SDRQGYTEAF
TRBJ1-2 | NA | TRBV4-3 | ASSQDTPGANYGYT
TRBJ2-7 | many | TRBV3-1/TRBV3-2 | ASSLIAGDYEQY
TRBJ2-1 | NA | TRBV4-2 | ASSQDISGGLFIYEQF
TRBJ1-3 | NA | TRBV7-2 | ASRLAGSGNTIY
TRBJ1-5 | NA | TRBV28 | ASSLFRGRSNQPQH
TRBJ1-1 | NA | TRBV18 | ASSPSRDEAF
TRBJ2-7 | NA | TRBV9 | ASSAWDSSYEQY
TRBJ2-7 | NA | TRBV12-3/TRBV12-4 | ASSFTVIYEQY
TRBJ1-6 | NA | TRBV2 | ASSTRESGNSPLH
TRBJ2-1 | NA | TRBV27 | ASSLGGGDNEQF
TRBJ2-2 | NA | TRBV13 | ASSLAILGAGGLNTGELF
TRBJ2-1 | NA | TRBV5-4 | ASSLAGSGGINEQF
TRBJ2-7 | NA | TRBV7-6 | ASSTRQGGGEQY
TRBJ2-2 | NA | TRBV4-1 | ASSKTSGELF
TRBJ1-4 | NA | TRBV3-1/TRBV3-2 | ASSQAFGDFLF
TRBJ2-2 | NA | TRBV5-1 | ASSGTGPGTSAPGELF
TRBJ2-6 | NA | TRBV2 | ASRTTGGANVLT
TRBJ2-5 | NA | TRBV5-1 | ASSEKPPGQGQETQY
TRBJ2-1 | NA | TRBV7-3 | ASSSPGSSSYNEQF
TRBJ2-2 | NA | TRBV10-3 | APWGRLAGPTGTGELF
TRBJ2-3 | NA | TRBV9 | ASSGPASTDTQY
TRBJ2-1 | NA | TRBV14 | ASSQDPGVGNEQF
TRBJ2-7 | once | TRBV4-1 | ASSQASLRFSYEQY
TRBJ2-1 | NA | TRBV6-5 | ASSYAASGGDYEQF
TRBJ2-7 | once | TRBV27 | ASSPKGQTSYEQY
TRBJ2-2 | once | TRBV18 | ASSPTGTGGTGELF
TRBJ2-7 | NA | TRBV27 | ASQGYSSYEQY
TRBJ1-2 | once | TRBV29-1 | SVEPANYGYT
TRBJ2-3 | NA | TRBV9 | ASSVSGSTDTQY
TRBJ2-7 | NA | TRBV6-5 | ASSLLGAEQY
TRBJ1-1 | NA | TRBV2 | ASLSAEAF
TRBJ1-2 | NA | TRBV27 | ASSPSPGQVYGYT
TRBJ2-6 | NA | TRBV5-4 | ASSFIKGSGANVLT